These 23 T cell receptor beta chains came from one sample sequenced in a study of shared clonotypes between healthy human individuals. Generated by immunoSEQ multiplex PCR, the TCRdb table keeps only in-frame clones and is missing some. The sample lists approximately 2,300,000 clones; less than 95% were seen once. Sequenced input: naive CD4+ T cells from PBMCs. Subset: CD45RA+ positively selected. These TCRs come from a man aged 18 to 30 in good health. Some clones in this sample may be carry-over from other donors' samples.

This chain connects TRBV5-5 to TRBJ2-5; 7 nucleotides match TRBD2. Trimming cost V 4 bases and J 5 bases; bases outside gene matches: 5. This CDR3 is 13 amino acids long. Germline assignment: CDR1 SGHKS and CDR2 YYEKEE (reference sequence). CDR3 nucleotide sequence: TGTGCCAGCAGCGTACCCGGGGGGGAGACCCAGTACTTC. Translated, it gives CASSVPGGETQYF.

The rearrangement uses TRBV9 and TRBJ2-3, with 7 positions matching TRBD2. V gave up 4 bases and J gave up 1 base; unmatched junction bases: 6. This CDR3 comprises 15 residues. Germline CDR1 and CDR2: SGDLS and YYNGEE. The CDR3 sequence: CASSMRERGTDTQYF. The CDR3 region has the DNA TGTGCCAGCAGCATGCGGGAGAGGGGCACAGATACGCAGTATTTT.

The CDR3 is CASSVRVGGTEAFF. The CDR3 DNA sequence: TGTGCCAGCAGCGTGAGGGTAGGGGGAACTGAAGCTTTCTTT. V gene TRBV9 combines with J gene TRBJ1-1; D is possibly TRBD1 (6 bases). The germline V gene has CDR1 SGDLS and CDR2 YYNGEE. The length of the CDR3 is 14 residues. The V end lost 2 bases, the J end lost 5 bases, and 13 bases lay between the germline ends. Full variable domain (outside the CDR3, taken from reference TRBV9 and TRBJ1-1): DSGVTQTPKHLITATGQRVTLRCSPRSGDLSVYWYQQSLDQGLQFLIQYYNGEERAKGNILERFSAQQFPDLHSELNLSSLELGDSALYFCASSVRVGGTEAFFGQGTRLTVV.

The chain uses TRBV9 and TRBJ2-2; TRBD2 agrees at 10 bases. J gave up 1 base and V 4 bases, and 7 bases lay outside the gene matches. CDR1 SGDLS and CDR2 YYNGEE come from the germline V gene. This CDR3 has 17 residues. The chain's CDR3 is CASSPRGLAMNTGELFF. CDR3 DNA sequence: TGTGCCAGCAGCCCCCGGGGACTAGCGATGAACACCGGGGAGCTGTTTTTT.

In this sample, this clone turned up a few times. Other nucleotide sequences from this sample produce the same CDR3. The rearrangement links TRBV28 to TRBJ1-1; unclear D gene. The CDR3 loop spans 12 amino acids. Germline V gene lookup returns CDR1 MDHEN and CDR2 SYDVKM. Trimming cost V 1 base and J 2 bases, with 2 bases left between them. CDR3 in amino acids: CASSLSNTEAFF. The CDR3 region has the DNA TGTGCCAGCAGTTTATCTAACACTGAAGCTTTCTTT.

About this clone: The same CDR3 is also encoded by other DNA sequences in this sample. The chain couples TRBV7-3 to TRBJ1-1, with D hard to call. The CDR3 totals 13 residues. The V end lost 0 bases, the J end lost 4 bases, and 6 bases lay between the germline ends. Germline lookup yields CDR1 SGHTA and CDR2 FQGTGA. The CDR3 region has the DNA TGTGCCAGCAGCTTAACCCGGGTCACTGAAGCTTTCTTT. Encoded protein: CASSLTRVTEAFF.

The gene calls are TRBV27 and TRBJ2-2, with TRBD1 matching 10 bases. Germline V CDR1 and CDR2: MNHEY, SMNVEV (reference sequence). The CDR3 has 16 residues. After removal of 5 bases from V and 6 bases from J, the junction contained 9 bases not matched to a gene. The CDR3 is CASSLYRDRGAGELFF. For the CDR3, the DNA is TGTGCCAGCAGTCTCTACCGGGACAGGGGAGCCGGGGAGCTGTTTTTT.

This sequence joins TRBV7-3 and TRBJ2-5; the D call may be TRBD1 or TRBD2 (5 bases each). Per the germline V gene, CDR1 is SGHTA and CDR2 is FQGTGA. Trimming removed 5 bases at V and 1 base at J, with 11 bases between. The CDR3 length is 14 residues. The CDR3 DNA reads TGTGCCAGCAGCGAGAGGGGTAGCCAAGAGACCCAGTACTTC. Protein: CASSERGSQETQYF.

V usage is TRBV27 and J usage is TRBJ2-1; D not certain. Germline CDR1 MNHEY, CDR2 SMNVEV (reference sequence). The ends were cut back, 7 bases at V and 0 bases at J, with 4 bases in the middle. CDR3 length equals 12 residues. The CDR3 DNA sequence: TGTGCCAGCACCAGCTCCTACAATGAGCAGTTCTTC. Its protein product is CASTSSYNEQFF.

V gene TRBV11-2 combines with J gene TRBJ2-7, with a tentative D call TRBD2 (7 bases). Trimming took off 7 bases at V and 0 bases at J, with 13 bases between the two ends. Per germline, CDR1 SGHAT and CDR2 FQNNGV. This CDR3 is 14 amino acids long. The CDR3 here is CASKLGGLSYEQYF. The CDR3, as DNA: TGTGCCAGCAAGCTCGGGGGGCTCTCCTACGAGCAGTACTTC.

The chain links TRBV6-1 to TRBJ1-3; D may be TRBD1 (5 bases). V was trimmed by 2 bases and J by 0 bases, leaving 14 bases between them. CDR3 length: 17 residues. Germline loops: CDR1 MNHNS, CDR2 SASEGT. The CDR3 sequence: CASSEIGTGGSGNTIYF. CDR3 coding DNA: TGTGCCAGCAGTGAAATCGGTACAGGCGGCTCTGGAAACACCATATATTTT.

V gene TRBV5-6 combines with J gene TRBJ1-2, with a weak D call TRBD1 (5 bases). The CDR3 covers 14 residues. The V gene's germline CDR1 is SGHDT and CDR2 YYEEEE. Between the trimmed V and J ends, which lost 4 bases and 4 bases, there was a span of 14 bases. As DNA, the CDR3 is TGTGCCAGCAGCAGGAGACAGCGAGGCTATGGCTACACCTTC. Amino acid sequence: CASSRRQRGYGYTF.

This clone was counted once. The chain combines TRBV4-1 with TRBJ2-1, with D perhaps given as TRBD1 or TRBD2 (5 bases each). There are 14 residues in the CDR3. Germline CDR1 MGHRA, CDR2 YSYEKL. V was clipped by 2 bases and J by 5 bases, with 10 bases between them. This CDR3 reads CASSQPGRNNEQFF. The CDR3 region has the DNA TGCGCCAGCAGCCAACCGGGACGTAACAATGAGCAGTTCTTC.

The chain carries TRBV11-2 and TRBJ1-3; tentatively, D is TRBD1 (6 bases). Deletions cut 5 bases from V and 2 bases from J, with 10 bases between. The CDR3 extends over 14 amino acids. Germline CDR1 reads SGHAT; CDR2 reads FQNNGV. The CDR3 DNA follows: TGTGCCAGCAGCCAGGACAGCCCTGGAAACACCATATATTTT. It encodes CASSQDSPGNTIYF.

This clone has just a few counts. Different DNA sequences within this sample yield the same CDR3. The chain is built from TRBV9 and TRBJ2-5; D is uncertain. Per germline, CDR1 SGDLS and CDR2 YYNGEE. The length of the CDR3 is 12 residues. Trimming left V 1 base short and J 0 bases short, with 1 base between. This CDR3 reads CASSVNQETQYF. The CDR3 region has the DNA TGTGCCAGCAGCGTAAACCAAGAGACCCAGTACTTC.

The chain employs TRBV28 and TRBJ1-3; no reliable D call. Trimming removed 3 bases from V and 2 bases from J, with 14 bases in between. The V gene's germline CDR1 is MDHEN and CDR2 SYDVKM. The CDR3 is made up of 16 amino acids. CDR3 region: CASSFPIENTGNTIYF. CDR3 in DNA: TGTGCCAGCAGTTTCCCTATAGAAAATACTGGAAACACCATATATTTT.

This clone was observed a single time. The chain joins TRBV6-5 to TRBJ2-7; 8 bases are a match to TRBD2. The CDR3 length is 14 residues. Trimming removed 2 bases from V and 3 bases from J; junction bases left unmatched: 3. Germline V gives CDR1 MNHEY, CDR2 SVGAGI. CDR3 sequence reads: CASSYRAGDYEQYF. The CDR3 DNA is TGTGCCAGCAGTTACCGAGCGGGAGACTACGAGCAGTACTTC.

This rearrangement joins TRBV5-4 to TRBJ1-1; D is perhaps TRBD1 (6 bases). The CDR3 loop spans 13 amino acids. V lost 3 bases and J 4 bases, leaving 10 bases between the germline ends. Germline assignment: CDR1 SGHNT and CDR2 YYREEE (reference sequence). The CDR3 region has the DNA TGTGCCAGCAGCTCGGACAGAATCACTGAAGCTTTCTTT. This gives the protein CASSSDRITEAFF.

The chain employs TRBV28 and TRBJ2-5; D unresolved. The end of the DNA fits TRBJ2-7 better, so the J call may be wrong. The length of the CDR3 is 13 residues. Germline V gives CDR1 MDHEN, CDR2 SYDVKM. Written as DNA, the CDR3 is TGTGCCAGCAGTTCCGAATTCGCCTACGAGCAGTACTTC. Protein: CASSSEFAYEQYF.

This chain links TRBV9 with TRBJ1-2; D possibly corresponds to TRBD1 (5 bases). Germline V lookup: CDR1 SGDLS, CDR2 YYNGEE. V was pared by 3 bases and J by 5 bases, with 8 bases between. The CDR3 extends over 12 amino acids. CDR3 residues: CASSADSYGYTF. The CDR3 DNA reads as TGTGCCAGCAGCGCAGACAGTTATGGCTACACCTTC.

Details on this clone: Other DNA sequences in the same sample also yield this CDR3. This chain uses TRBV28 with TRBJ2-5, with D perhaps matching TRBD2 (7 bases). Germline V gives CDR1 MDHEN, CDR2 SYDVKM. Trimming took 2 bases from V and 5 from J, leaving 9 bases between them. This CDR3 has 13 amino acids. This chain's CDR3 is CASSLGGAETQYF. CDR3 bases: TGTGCCAGCAGTTTAGGGGGGGCTGAGACCCAGTACTTC.

The chain combines TRBV2 with TRBJ1-5; D is ambiguous. Germline V gene data show CDR1 as SNHLY and CDR2 as FYNNEI. The CDR3 has 14 amino acids. The V end lost 0 bases, the J end lost 7 bases, and 10 bases lay between the germline ends. The DNA of the CDR3 is TGTGCCAGCAGTGAAGCTTGGGGTCACCAGCCCCAGCATTTT. This gives the protein CASSEAWGHQPQHF.

The chain is built from TRBV19 and TRBJ1-5; 7 bases map to TRBD1. CDR3 length equals 16 residues. Looked up from germline, CDR1 is LNHDA and CDR2 is SQIVND (reference sequence). V lost 3 bases and J lost 6; bases outside the gene matches: 11. In DNA, the CDR3 is TGTGCCAGTAGTATCGAGACAGGGCGGAAGGGTCAGCCCCAGCATTTT. Translated, it gives CASSIETGRKGQPQHF.